The 18 T cell receptor beta chains in this list originate from one sample, sequenced in a study of T cell responses to AZD1222 COVID-19 vaccine (dated by TCRdb to the early 2020s). Libraries were built with the immunoSEQ multiplex PCR assay. This immuneACCESS table, as held by TCRdb, lists in-frame sequences with V and J called but not all clones. Of the missing ones, under half trace to an unresolved V gene in checked studies; the others have no known cause. Across this sample there are approximately 120,000 clones, with approximately 93% seen only once. Approximately 3.1% of the sample rests with the top ten. In the paper's terms, the time point label means: baseline before first vaccination. Here the sequenced sample was peripheral blood, taken on day 0 of AZD1222 vaccination. The receptor set was obtained from an adult in good health.

V and J are TRBV3-1 (or the pseudogene TRBV3-2) and TRBJ2-3; the match to TRBD2 covers 7 bases. The CDR3 has 16 residues. The germline gives CDR1 LGHDT, CDR2 YNNKEL (reference sequence). The J segment lost 1 base and the V segment lost 0 bases, leaving 4 bases of the junction unmatched. The CDR3 here is CASSQEVTSGTDTQYF. The CDR3 nucleotides are TGTGCCAGCAGCCAAGAAGTAACTAGCGGCACAGATACGCAGTATTTT.

The chain links TRBV19 to TRBJ1-1, with a tentative D call TRBD1 (5 bases). Germline CDR1 is LNHDA and CDR2 is SQIVND (reference sequence). V was clipped by 7 bases and J by 5 bases, with 17 bases between them. The CDR3 has 14 amino acids. CDR3 sequence (DNA): TGTGCCAGTACGGCAGTTGTGGGGGGGACTGAAGCTTTCTTT. The encoded protein is CASTAVVGGTEAFF.

The chain employs TRBV28 and TRBJ2-7; 12 bases are shared with TRBD2. V shed 7 bases, J shed 6 bases, and the junction held 7 bases outside the gene matches. The CDR3 covers 14 residues. CDR1 and CDR2 (germline): MDHEN, SYDVKM. CDR3 nucleotides: TGTGCCAGCAATCCCGCGGGACTAGCGGGCGAGCAGTACTTC. It is translated as CASNPAGLAGEQYF.

This chain links TRBV28 with TRBJ1-2; weak D call: TRBD1 (5 bases). This CDR3 has 12 amino acids. Between the trimmed V and J ends, which lost 7 bases and 3 bases, there was a span of 9 bases. Germline V CDR1 and CDR2: MDHEN, SYDVKM. In DNA form, the CDR3 reads TGTGCCAGCACAGACAGATACTATGGCTACACCTTC. Its translation is CASTDRYYGYTF.

This chain connects TRBV28 to TRBJ1-3; the D gene is possibly TRBD1 (5 bases). Per germline, CDR1 MDHEN and CDR2 SYDVKM. The CDR3 is 14 residues long. The V end lost 6 bases, the J end lost 0 bases, and 9 bases lay between the germline ends. CDR3 sequence (DNA): TGTGCCAGCAGCTCGGGACTCTCTGGAAACACCATATATTTT. This encodes CASSSGLSGNTIYF.

This chain joins TRBV2 and TRBJ2-3; D perhaps matches TRBD2 (6 bases). The CDR3 covers 15 residues. V lost 1 base and J lost 4, with 12 bases in between. Germline CDR1 and CDR2: SNHLY and FYNNEI. The CDR3 bases are TGTGCCAGCAGTGAAGGGGGTAGCGGTCCAGATACGCAGTATTTT. Protein: CASSEGGSGPDTQYF.

The V gene is TRBV3-1 (or the pseudogene TRBV3-2), the J gene TRBJ2-7; 10 nucleotides match TRBD1. Per the germline V gene, CDR1 is LGHDT and CDR2 is YNNKEL (reference sequence). This CDR3 comprises 16 residues. V lost 5 bases and J lost 1; bases outside the gene matches: 8. In DNA, the CDR3 is TGTGCCAGCAGCAAAAGTACGGGACAGGGGTCCTACGAGCAGTACTTC. This sequence encodes CASSKSTGQGSYEQYF.

The V call is TRBV7-9, the J call TRBJ2-7; 9 bases align to TRBD2. CDR3 length: 16 residues. The V gene end was trimmed by 5 bases and the J gene end by 5 bases; junction bases not matched to a gene: 13. Looked up from germline, CDR1 is SEHNR and CDR2 is FQNEAQ (reference sequence). The CDR3 protein is CASSLPRSSGNDEQYF. CDR3 coding DNA: TGTGCCAGCAGCCTCCCCAGGTCTAGCGGGAATGACGAGCAGTACTTC.

This rearrangement joins TRBV28 to TRBJ2-7, with 8 bases aligning to TRBD2. The CDR3 runs 14 residues. Looked up from germline, CDR1 is MDHEN and CDR2 is SYDVKM. With 3 bases clipped from V and 3 bases from J, the junction kept 4 bases outside the gene matches. The CDR3 DNA reads as TGTGCCAGCAGTTTGGCGGGAGGATTCTACGAGCAGTACTTC. Translating it yields CASSLAGGFYEQYF.

This chain uses TRBV5-1 with TRBJ2-7, with a possible D match to TRBD1 (6 bases). The CDR3 extends over 14 amino acids. CDR1 SGHRS and CDR2 YFSETQ come from the germline V gene. With 4 bases removed from V and 7 bases from J, the gap between germline ends came to 18 bases. The CDR3 loop is CASSLGQSPGEQYF. The DNA for the CDR3 is TGCGCCAGCAGCCTAGGACAGTCCCCAGGGGAGCAGTACTTC.

V gene TRBV27 combines with J gene TRBJ1-2; 10 bases agree with TRBD1. The CDR3 is 13 residues long. V dropped 7 bases and J dropped 7; count of bases not matched to a gene: 6. Looked up from germline, CDR1 is MNHEY and CDR2 is SMNVEV (reference sequence). The CDR3: CASIRDRGGGYTF. As DNA, the CDR3 is TGTGCCAGCATCCGGGACAGGGGCGGTGGCTACACCTTC.

This chain connects TRBV19 to TRBJ2-1; TRBD2 agrees at 9 bases. J lost 9 bases, V lost 3 bases, and 12 bases had no gene match. The CDR3 is made up of 16 amino acids. The germline CDR1 and CDR2 sequences are LNHDA and SQIVND (reference sequence). The CDR3 protein is CASSMTRGGRATEQFF. The CDR3 DNA sequence: TGTGCCAGTAGTATGACTAGGGGCGGGAGGGCCACTGAGCAGTTCTTC.

The chain is built from TRBV4-1 and TRBJ2-6; possible D gene TRBD2, 6 bases. With 1 base removed from V and 8 bases from J, the gap between germline ends came to 18 bases. CDR3 length: 17 residues. The V gene's germline CDR1 is MGHRA and CDR2 YSYEKL. CDR3 loop: CASSQVLARRGTNVLTF. The CDR3 DNA follows: TGCGCCAGCAGCCAAGTCCTAGCGCGCCGAGGGACCAACGTCCTGACTTTC.

This sequence joins TRBV11-3 and TRBJ2-1, with TRBD2 matching over 11 bases. J gave up 8 bases and V 1 base, and 4 bases lay outside the gene matches. This CDR3 is 15 amino acids long. Germline loops: CDR1 SGHNT, CDR2 YENEEA. Here the CDR3 DNA reads TGTGCCAGCAGCTTAGGAGGTAGCGGGAGGGATGAGCAGTTCTTC. Its protein is CASSLGGSGRDEQFF.

CDR3 loop: CASSYSASGQETQYF. CDR3 sequence (DNA): TGTGCCAGCAGTTACTCGGCTAGCGGACAAGAGACCCAGTACTTC. V and J are TRBV6-5 and TRBJ2-5, with TRBD2 matching over 7 bases. CDR3 length: 15 amino acids. V lost 0 bases to trimming and J lost 2 bases; unmatched junction nucleotides: 3. Germline V gene lookup returns CDR1 MNHEY and CDR2 SVGAGI.

The gene calls are TRBV7-2 and TRBJ1-4; 7 bases are shared with TRBD1. There are 16 residues in the CDR3. Germline-derived CDR1 and CDR2 are SGHTA and FQGNSA. The V segment lost 5 bases and the J segment 4 bases; nucleotides outside the gene matches: 10. CDR3 bases: TGTGCCAGCAGCCTAATATCCGGGACAGTTAATGAAAAACTGTTTTTT. It codes for CASSLISGTVNEKLFF.

The chain links TRBV5-1 to TRBJ2-7; TRBD2 matches at 7 bases. This CDR3 contains 13 residues. J was trimmed by 4 bases and V by 7 bases; bases with no gene match: 8. Germline V gives CDR1 SGHRS, CDR2 YFSETQ. CDR3 in amino acids: CASGEGPGYEQYF. Written as DNA, the CDR3 is TGCGCCAGCGGGGAGGGGCCAGGTTACGAGCAGTACTTC.

This sequence joins TRBV11-2 and TRBJ1-5; 8 bases are shared with TRBD1. The V segment lost 1 base and the J segment 2 bases; nucleotides outside the gene matches: 7. Per the germline V gene, CDR1 is SGHAT and CDR2 is FQNNGV. The CDR3 consists of 17 residues. The CDR3 DNA reads TGTGCCAGCAGCTTAGGGCAGGGGGCGATTGGCAATCAGCCCCAGCATTTT. Protein: CASSLGQGAIGNQPQHF.